The next 18 T cell receptor beta chains were all read from a single sample in a study of cytotoxic CD8 clonotypes in ibrutinib-treated CLL. TCRdb's table, derived via immunoSEQ multiplex PCR, lists solely in-frame clones and lacks some. The repertoire holds about 200,000 clones, with just over 70% as singletons. Source: PBMCs, taken after 12 months of ibrutinib treatment. The receptors here all came from a human donor with chronic lymphocytic leukemia.

The gene calls are TRBV6-6 and TRBJ1-3; no clear D. V dropped 7 bases and J dropped 4 bases, with 14 bases sitting between them. Germline CDR1 is MNHNY and CDR2 is SVGAGI (reference sequence). The CDR3 extends over 14 amino acids. The DNA of the CDR3 is TGTGCCAGCACTATAGCGGGGTGGGGAAACACCATATATTTT. Amino acids: CASTIAGWGNTIYF.

The gene calls are TRBV10-3 and TRBJ1-3, with 9 bases aligning to TRBD1. Germline V gives CDR1 ENHRY, CDR2 SYGVKD. The CDR3 sequence is 16 residues long. J was trimmed by 6 bases and V by 3 bases; bases with no gene match: 9. CDR3 sequence: CAISDSWGQGENTIYF. CDR3 in DNA: TGTGCCATCAGTGACAGTTGGGGACAGGGAGAAAACACCATATATTTT.

Only a few counts were recorded for this clone. The genes are TRBV6-5 and TRBJ2-5; 8 nucleotides agree with TRBD2. This CDR3 spans 14 amino acids. The V segment lost 6 bases and the J segment 5 bases; nucleotides outside the gene matches: 8. Germline V gene data show CDR1 as MNHEY and CDR2 as SVGAGI. CDR3 nucleotides: TGTGCCAGCAGGCCGTCGGGAGGGGGGGAGACCCAGTACTTC. Its translation is CASRPSGGGETQYF.

The chain recombines TRBV4-1 with TRBJ1-2, with D perhaps TRBD1 (5 bases). V lost 3 bases to trimming and J lost 3 bases, with 17 bases between them. The germline CDR1 and CDR2 sequences are MGHRA and YSYEKL. The CDR3 loop spans 16 amino acids. The CDR3 here is CASSQKLGGGDYGYTF. For the CDR3, the DNA is TGCGCCAGCAGCCAGAAACTGGGTGGGGGTGACTATGGCTACACCTTC.

The rearrangement uses TRBV5-1 and TRBJ2-6; 9 bases align to TRBD1. The ends lost 4 bases at V and 3 bases at J; junction bases unmatched: 17. Germline V gene data show CDR1 as SGHRS and CDR2 as YFSETQ. The CDR3 covers 20 residues. The chain's CDR3 is CASSPGQGTSKLNGANVLTF. The CDR3 DNA is TGCGCCAGCAGCCCGGGACAGGGAACCTCAAAGTTAAATGGGGCCAACGTCCTGACTTTC. The full variable domain, completed using reference TRBV5-1 and TRBJ2-6, is KAGVTQTPRYLIKTRGQQVTLSCSPISGHRSVSWYQQTPGQGLQFLFEYFSETQRNKGNFPGRFSGRQFSNSRSEMNVSTLELGDSALYLCASSPGQGTSKLNGANVLTFGAGSRLTVL.

The chain combines TRBV9 with TRBJ1-1; D is ambiguous. V dropped 3 bases and J dropped 1 base, with 13 bases sitting between them. The germline CDR1 and CDR2 sequences are SGDLS and YYNGEE. The CDR3 totals 15 residues. As DNA, the CDR3 is TGTGCCAGCAGCGGCCTTTATGGTAGGAACACTGAAGCTTTCTTT. This codes for CASSGLYGRNTEAFF.

This clone came up a few times. This chain connects TRBV5-1 to TRBJ1-1; no firm D call. This CDR3 comprises 14 residues. Germline V gene data show CDR1 as SGHRS and CDR2 as YFSETQ. V was trimmed by 0 bases and J by 1 base, leaving 7 bases between them. In DNA form, the CDR3 reads TGCGCCAGCAGCTTGGACAGATCGAACACTGAAGCTTTCTTT. Encoded protein: CASSLDRSNTEAFF.

The rearrangement joins TRBV9 to TRBJ2-1; no firm D call. V was clipped by 0 bases and J by 4 bases, with 14 bases between them. This CDR3 has 16 amino acids. CDR1 SGDLS and CDR2 YYNGEE come from the germline V gene. The CDR3 loop reads CASSVVDLGKYNEQFF. CDR3 nucleotides: TGTGCCAGCAGCGTAGTGGATCTGGGGAAATACAATGAGCAGTTCTTC.

The V and J genes are TRBV1 and TRBJ2-7; the table gives TRBD2 as D, unverified against the DNA. TRBV1 is deemed a pseudogene. The CDR3 covers 14 residues. In DNA, the CDR3 is TGCACCAGCAGGCCAGCGGGAGGGCCGGGAGAGCAGTACTTC. This gives the protein CTSRPAGGPGEQYF.

The table lists this clone with a few counts. The chain combines TRBV2 with TRBJ1-1; tentatively, D is TRBD1 (5 bases). Germline V gene lookup returns CDR1 SNHLY and CDR2 FYNNEI. The V gene lost 2 bases and the J gene lost 4 bases, with 8 bases spanning the gap. CDR3 length: 13 residues. CDR3 sequence: CASSEQGGTEAFF. DNA for the CDR3: TGTGCCAGCAGTGAACAGGGCGGCACTGAAGCTTTCTTT. Complete variable domain (other parts from reference TRBV2 and TRBJ1-1): EPEVTQTPSHQVTQMGQEVILRCVPISNHLYFYWYRQILGQKVEFLVSFYNNEISEKSEIFDDQFSVERPDGSNFTLKIRSTKLEDSAMYFCASSEQGGTEAFFGQGTRLTVV.

CDR3 region: CSVWDRGTGELFF. The CDR3 DNA reads TGCAGCGTGTGGGACAGGGGTACCGGGGAGCTGTTTTTT. The chain joins TRBV29-1 to TRBJ2-2; 10 positions agree with TRBD1. The V segment lost 6 bases and the J segment 5 bases; nucleotides outside the gene matches: 3. CDR1 is SQVTM and CDR2 is ANQGSEA in the germline V gene. This CDR3 is 13 amino acids long.

This clone appeared a few times. This sequence joins TRBV5-1 and TRBJ1-6, with D tentatively TRBD1 (5 bases). The CDR3 loop spans 15 amino acids. V was pared by 4 bases and J by 3 bases, with 11 bases between. Germline V gene sequence: CDR1 SGHRS, CDR2 YFSETQ. The CDR3, as DNA: TGCGCCAGCAGCCCGCGTGGGGGCTATAATTCACCCCTCCACTTT. Its protein product is CASSPRGGYNSPLHF.

This clone appeared a few times. The V gene is TRBV2, the J gene TRBJ2-7, with D perhaps matching TRBD1 or TRBD2 (5 bases each). This CDR3 is built from 13 residues. The V end was cut by 6 bases, the J end by 5 bases, with 14 bases between. CDR1 and CDR2 from the germline V gene are SNHLY and FYNNEI. The CDR3 spells CASRSGLGNEQYF. The CDR3 DNA reads TGTGCCAGCAGATCGGGGCTTGGGAACGAGCAGTACTTC.

In its sample, this clone was seen a few times. The rearrangement uses TRBV5-4 and TRBJ1-1; no definite D call. Trimming took off 6 bases at V and 0 bases at J, with 15 bases between the two ends. Germline V gene data show CDR1 as SGHNT and CDR2 as YYREEE (reference sequence). CDR3 length: 15 amino acids. The CDR3 protein is CASTVRGDMNTEAFF. The CDR3 DNA follows: TGTGCCAGCACTGTACGTGGAGATATGAACACTGAAGCTTTCTTT.

V and J are TRBV29-1 and TRBJ2-7; possible D gene TRBD1, 6 bases. This CDR3 has 14 amino acids. Germline-derived CDR1 and CDR2 are SQVTM and ANQGSEA. V was pared by 0 bases and J by 9 bases, with 18 bases between. The CDR3 region has the DNA TGCAGCGTTGAAGACAGGGGCAGGACGCGCGTGCAGTACTTC. Amino acid sequence: CSVEDRGRTRVQYF.

This clone was counted between two and nine times. The J gene is TRBJ1-1, the V gene TRBV6-5; D ambiguous. Germline CDR1 is MNHEY and CDR2 is SVGAGI. Between the trimmed V and J ends, which lost 4 bases and 1 base, there was a span of 7 bases. This CDR3 comprises 13 residues. CDR3 coding DNA: TGTGCCAGCAGTTTGAAGGGGAACACTGAAGCTTTCTTT. This codes for CASSLKGNTEAFF.

J is TRBJ2-1 and V is TRBV18; D unclear. This CDR3 has 14 amino acids. The germline V gene encodes CDR1 KGHSH and CDR2 LQKENI. With 4 bases removed from V and 0 bases from J, the gap between germline ends came to 7 bases. The CDR3 nucleotides are TGTGCCAGCTCACAACAGAGCTCCTACAATGAGCAGTTCTTC. Translated, it gives CASSQQSSYNEQFF.

This clone was counted only a few times. V and J are TRBV5-1 and TRBJ1-5, with D possibly matching TRBD1 (5 bases). The germline CDR1 and CDR2 sequences are SGHRS and YFSETQ. CDR3 length equals 15 residues. Between the trimmed V and J ends, which lost 4 bases and 4 bases, there was a span of 15 bases. The CDR3 protein is CASSLEPTGNQPQHF. For the CDR3, the DNA is TGCGCCAGCAGCCTGGAACCAACAGGAAATCAGCCCCAGCATTTT.